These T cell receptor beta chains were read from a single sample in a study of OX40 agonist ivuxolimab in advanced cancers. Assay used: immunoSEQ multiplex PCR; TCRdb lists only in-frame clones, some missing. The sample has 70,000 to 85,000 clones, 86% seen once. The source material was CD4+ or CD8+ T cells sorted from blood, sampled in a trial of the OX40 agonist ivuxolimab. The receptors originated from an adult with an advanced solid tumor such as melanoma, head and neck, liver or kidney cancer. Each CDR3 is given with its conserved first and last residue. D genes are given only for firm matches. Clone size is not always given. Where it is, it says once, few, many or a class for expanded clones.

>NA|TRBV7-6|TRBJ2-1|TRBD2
CASSSGLAGGNEQFF
TGTGCCAGCAGCTCCGGACTAGCGGGGGGGAATGAGCAGTTCTTC
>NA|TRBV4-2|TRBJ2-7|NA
CASSQATQTTYEQYF
TGTGCCAGCAGCCAAGCGACGCAAACCACCTACGAGCAGTACTTC
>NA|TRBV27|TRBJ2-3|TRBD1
CASSLDRGRTDTQYF
TGTGCCAGCAGCCTTGACAGGGGGCGTACAGATACGCAGTATTTT
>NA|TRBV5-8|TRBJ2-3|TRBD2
CASSRRTSSDTQYF
TGTGCCAGCAGTCGTCGGACTAGCTCAGATACGCAGTATTTT
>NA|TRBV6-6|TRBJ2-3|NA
CASRTSTDTQYF
TGTGCCAGCAGGACATCCACAGATACGCAGTATTTT
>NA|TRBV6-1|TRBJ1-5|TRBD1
CASSEHRGQGQPQHF
TGTGCCAGCAGTGAGCACAGGGGGCAAGGTCAGCCCCAGCATTTT
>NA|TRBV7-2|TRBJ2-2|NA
CASSLVLARGGGELFF
TGTGCCAGCAGCTTAGTTCTAGCGAGGGGCGGCGGGGAGCTGTTTTTT
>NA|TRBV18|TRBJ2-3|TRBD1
CASSPPNRGLGDTQYF
TGTGCCAGCTCACCACCGAACAGGGGGCTTGGAGATACGCAGTATTTT
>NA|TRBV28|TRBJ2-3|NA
CASSLEGGRHTDTQYF
TGTGCCAGCAGTCTGGAGGGGGGGAGGCACACAGATACGCAGTATTTT
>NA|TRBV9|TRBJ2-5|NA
CASSAPVGETQYF
TGTGCCAGCAGTGCCCCTGTTGGTGAGACCCAGTACTTC
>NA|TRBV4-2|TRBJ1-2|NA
CASSQDPQQGWIYGYTF
TGTGCCAGCAGCCAAGATCCCCAACAGGGTTGGATCTATGGCTACACCTTC
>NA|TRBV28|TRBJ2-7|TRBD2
CASVKGSHGGDEQYF
TGTGCCAGCGTAAAGGGATCCCATGGGGGGGACGAGCAGTACTTC
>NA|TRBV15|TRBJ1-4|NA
CATSRDRGEKLFF
TGTGCCACCAGCAGAGATAGGGGTGAAAAACTGTTTTTT
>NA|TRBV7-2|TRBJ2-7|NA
CASSTDRSYEQYF
TGTGCCAGCAGTACCGACAGGTCCTACGAGCAGTACTTC
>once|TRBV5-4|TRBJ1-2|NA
CASSRGEGYTF
TGTGCCAGCAGCCGGGGAGAAGGCTACACCTTC
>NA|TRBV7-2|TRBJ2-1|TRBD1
CASSRGGALFF
TGTGCCAGCAGCCGAGGGGGCGCCCTGTTCTTC
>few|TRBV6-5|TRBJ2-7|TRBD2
CASSPGLALYEQYF
TGTGCCAGCAGCCCCGGACTAGCACTCTACGAGCAGTACTTC
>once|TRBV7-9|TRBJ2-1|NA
CASSAPGNNEQFF
TGTGCCAGCAGCGCCCCCGGGAACAATGAGCAGTTCTTC
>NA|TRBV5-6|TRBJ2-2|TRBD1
CASSWGTGDTGELFF
TGTGCCAGCAGCTGGGGGACAGGGGACACCGGGGAGCTGTTTTTT
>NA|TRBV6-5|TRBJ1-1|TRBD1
CASSHDRGLRTEAFF
TGTGCCAGCAGCCATGACAGGGGGCTTCGGACTGAAGCTTTCTTT
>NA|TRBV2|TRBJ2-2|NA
CASSEGSGGQAGELFF
TGTGCCAGCAGTGAAGGATCGGGGGGACAGGCCGGGGAGCTGTTTTTT
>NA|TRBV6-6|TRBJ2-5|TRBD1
CASSYEQGSKTQYF
TGTGCCAGCAGTTACGAACAGGGGTCTAAGACCCAGTACTTC
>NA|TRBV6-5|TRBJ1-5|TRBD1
CASSYRQGSNQPQHF
TGTGCCAGCAGTTACAGACAGGGTAGCAATCAGCCCCAGCATTTT
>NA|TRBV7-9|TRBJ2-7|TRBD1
CASSLDGTGYEQYF
TGTGCCAGCAGCCTAGATGGGACAGGCTACGAGCAGTACTTC
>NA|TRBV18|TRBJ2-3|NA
CASSPQVGGDTQYF
TGTGCCAGCTCACCCCAAGTGGGGGGAGATACGCAGTATTTT
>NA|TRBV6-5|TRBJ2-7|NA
CASSTGAAGGYEQYF
TGTGCCAGCAGTACCGGGGCTGCCGGAGGCTACGAGCAGTACTTC
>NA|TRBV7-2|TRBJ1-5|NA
CASSRERAGGQPQHF
TGTGCCAGCAGCCGAGAAAGGGCGGGGGGTCAGCCCCAGCATTTT
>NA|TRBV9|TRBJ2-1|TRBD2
CASSVGTSGRRTYNEQFF
TGTGCCAGCAGCGTCGGGACTAGCGGGAGGAGGACCTACAATGAGCAGTTCTTC
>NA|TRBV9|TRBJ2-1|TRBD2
CASSVGEGLGYNEQFF
TGTGCCAGCAGCGTAGGGGAGGGACTAGGGTACAATGAGCAGTTCTTC
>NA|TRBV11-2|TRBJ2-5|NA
CASSLGFKETQYF
TGTGCCAGCAGCTTAGGATTTAAGGAGACCCAGTACTTC
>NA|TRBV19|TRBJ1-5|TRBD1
CASSDRGPGNQPQHF
TGTGCCAGTAGCGACAGGGGTCCGGGCAATCAGCCCCAGCATTTT
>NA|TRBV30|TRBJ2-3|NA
CAWSVGTLARTDTQYF
TGTGCCTGGAGTGTAGGGACCCTAGCTCGCACAGATACGCAGTATTTT
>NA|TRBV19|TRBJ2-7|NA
CASTAGYEQYF
TGTGCCAGTACGGCAGGCTACGAGCAGTACTTC
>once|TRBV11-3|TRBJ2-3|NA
CASSFSSAVADTQYF
TGTGCCAGCAGTTTCTCCAGTGCGGTTGCGGATACGCAGTATTTT
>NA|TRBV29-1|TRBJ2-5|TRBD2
CSVEDWGGSETQYF
TGCAGCGTTGAAGATTGGGGGGGTAGTGAGACCCAGTACTTC
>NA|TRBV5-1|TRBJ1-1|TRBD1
CASSSGQGGTEAFF
TGCGCCAGCAGCTCCGGACAGGGAGGCACTGAAGCTTTCTTT
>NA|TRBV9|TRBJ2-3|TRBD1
CASSVKGTGVSDTQYF
TGTGCCAGCAGCGTAAAAGGGACAGGGGTGTCAGATACGCAGTATTTT
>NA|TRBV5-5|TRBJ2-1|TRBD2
CASSPSQSGSLNEQFF
TGTGCCAGCAGCCCGTCCCAAAGCGGGAGTTTAAATGAGCAGTTCTTC
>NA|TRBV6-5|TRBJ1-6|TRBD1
CASSRTGAGLPLHF
TGTGCCAGCAGCCGCACAGGGGCCGGTCTTCCCCTCCACTTT